The T cell receptor (beta chain) under discussion was sequenced for a study of tumor-infiltrating lymphocytes in primary liver carcinoma. Overall study findings and caveats: Blood fell significantly below tumors in its top-250-clone fraction (p = 0.039). Merely about 7.5-24% of top clones occurred in all five tumor regions.

The sample holds a few counts of this clonotype. Its antigen remains unknown. The junction departs from the called germline gene at one end, perhaps through a read error. Germline CDR1 LNHDA, CDR2 SQIVND (reference sequence). The CDR3 totals 14 residues. Total RNA amounting to roughly 450 ng was the source from which TCR beta cDNA was made with a constant-region primer. It was through three nested multiplex PCR rounds of slightly modified ARM-PCR that TCR beta libraries arose. A C-beta reverse primer was combined with TRBV1-TRBV30 forward primers in the first two PCR rounds, and each round had around 10 cycles. TCRdb re-analysed the multiplex PCR reads in MiXCR, keeping a single row per CDR3 protein. The repertoire holds roughly 91,000 distinct CDR3 sequences, with approximately 71% as singletons. Total RNA and DNA came together from approximately 20-30 mg of bulk tissue without cell sorting.

The chain carries TRBV19 and TRBJ2-2; D perhaps matches TRBD2 (5 bases). The material sequenced was liver tumor tissue from sampling region 5. Indicated subset: tumor region T5, tumor centre. This sequence was found in a woman in her sixties or seventies with primary liver carcinoma and hepatitis B virus infection. The CDR3 is CASHSSVYTGVLFF. In nucleotides, the CDR3 is TGTGCCAGTCACTCCAGCGTCTACACCGGGGTGCTGTTTTTT.